This T cell receptor (beta chain) was obtained from a study of Ad26.COV2.S vaccination and SARS-CoV-2 variants. Study-wide results and caveats: Researchers reported similar non-spike TCR breadth in vaccine and placebo recipients.

This sample's treatment: over 15 received Ad26.COV2.S at low or high dose, single or two shots; roughly 5 received placebo; per-sample allocation not given. At day 63 after the first vaccine or placebo injection, samples were drawn. The donor's status was that of an adult aged 18-55 years in Boston. V lost 0 bases and J 7 bases, leaving 19 bases between the germline ends. The CDR3 has 17 residues. CDR1 and CDR2 from the germline V gene are LGHNA and YSLEER. The repertoire was sequenced with immunoSEQ multiplex PCR; TCRdb's copy has only in-frame clones and lacks some. The sample yields fewer than 800,000 clones, around 90% seen once. In its sample, this clone was seen a few times. Its antigen remains unknown.

The chain couples TRBV4-3 to TRBJ1-5; D remains unclear. The sample consisted of peripheral blood, taken in a trial of Ad26.COV2.S vaccine versus placebo. The clonotype comes from a person between 18 and 59 years old who received the Ad26.COV2.S COVID-19 vaccine or a placebo. CDR3 region: CASSQEWIGEGDQPQHF. The CDR3 nucleotides read TGCGCCAGCAGCCAAGAATGGATAGGCGAGGGCGACCAGCCCCAGCATTTT.